These 2 T cell receptor beta chains were all obtained from the same sample, sequenced in a study of cytomegalovirus exposure and HLA in healthy donors. The PCR made use of 60 Vbeta and 13 Jbeta primers. Sequencing used immunoSEQ multiplex PCR; TCRdb keeps in-frame clones, though not all of them. The sample holds around 64,000 clones. The sample consisted of PBMCs. These TCRs come from a female donor in good health and CMV-seropositive.

This rearrangement joins TRBV7-9 to TRBJ1-1; D is uncertain. V gave up 3 bases and J gave up 0 bases, with 5 bases separating them. The CDR3 extends over 13 amino acids. CDR1 and CDR2 (germline): SEHNR, FQNEAQ (reference sequence). The CDR3 coding sequence is TGTGCCAGCAGCTTCTTAATGAACACTGAAGCTTTCTTT. Translation: CASSFLMNTEAFF.

The rearrangement uses TRBV4-2 and TRBJ1-2, with D perhaps matching TRBD1 (5 bases). The V gene's germline CDR1 is LGHNA and CDR2 YNFKEQ. Trimming took off 3 bases at V and 4 bases at J, with 24 bases between the two ends. The CDR3 loop spans 18 amino acids. CDR3 bases: TGTGCCAGCAGCCAGAGACTAACCGGGACTCAGACTTCCTATGGCTACACCTTC. Amino acids: CASSQRLTGTQTSYGYTF.